Included here is one TCR beta chain sequence, with context. Its target is unknown. The data belong to a study of T cells in localized non-small cell lung cancer. The length of the CDR3 is 12 residues. Germline CDR1 is ENHRY and CDR2 is SYGVKD. The J segment lost 5 bases and the V segment lost 6 bases, leaving 4 bases of the junction unmatched. Study conclusions and caveats: Adjacent lung held a median around 56 of the top 100 tumor clones. Adjacent uninvolved lung tissue had the highest T cell clonality, exceeding tumor. Increased T cell density in blood showed an association with longer overall survival.

Sequencing was performed with immunoSEQ multiplex PCR; in TCRdb, only in-frame clones are kept and a portion is missing. The data contain 50,000 to 65,000 clones, roughly four fifths of them singletons. The V and J genes are TRBV10-3 and TRBJ2-7, with TRBD1 matching 7 bases. This sample comprised PBMCs, obtained before any cancer treatment. The source of this sequence is a man aged 40 to 69 with stage II lung adenocarcinoma. This CDR3 is CAISNDRDEQYF. The CDR3 region has the DNA TGTGCCATCAGCAATGACAGGGACGAGCAGTACTTC.